A single sample gave rise to the 9 T cell receptor beta chains below, sequenced in a study of T cell responses to AZD1222 COVID-19 vaccine. Clones were read by immunoSEQ multiplex PCR, and TCRdb kept only the in-frame ones, dropping some. The data show around 130,000 clones, 88% seen once. Sequences were derived from peripheral blood, sampled on day 0 of AZD1222 vaccination. The receptor set was obtained from an adult in good health.

The genes are TRBV19 and TRBJ1-5, with unresolved D. Looked up from germline, CDR1 is LNHDA and CDR2 is SQIVND (reference sequence). Trimming shortened V by 7 bases and J by 2 bases, and 9 bases separated the two germline ends. This CDR3 region has 13 residues. The CDR3 loop reads CASKGPGNQPQHF. In DNA, the CDR3 is TGTGCCAGTAAAGGACCGGGCAATCAGCCCCAGCATTTT.

The CDR3 spells CASSPNTGGGSYEQYF. The CDR3 nucleotides are TGCGCCAGCAGCCCTAACACGGGCGGGGGGTCCTACGAGCAGTACTTC. This chain links TRBV5-1 with TRBJ2-7, with 8 bases matching TRBD2. CDR1 is SGHRS and CDR2 is YFSETQ in the germline V gene. J lost 1 base, V lost 4 bases, and 10 bases had no gene match. This CDR3 is built from 16 residues.

This clone was found a few times. The chain couples TRBV7-3 to TRBJ1-4; D possibly corresponds to TRBD1 (5 bases). Germline assignment: CDR1 SGHTA and CDR2 FQGTGA. This CDR3 has 15 amino acids. Trimming removed 0 bases from V and 8 bases from J, with 13 bases in between. As DNA, the CDR3 is TGTGCCAGCAGCTTAACGGGCAGGGTAGACGAAAAACTGTTTTTT. Translated: CASSLTGRVDEKLFF.

J is TRBJ2-7 and V is TRBV6-5; 10 bases align to TRBD1. V gave up 6 bases and J gave up 6 bases; unmatched junction bases: 8. Looked up from germline, CDR1 is MNHEY and CDR2 is SVGAGI. CDR3 size: 14 residues. CDR3 protein: CASRSGTGAFEQYF. CDR3 nucleotides: TGTGCCAGCAGGTCCGGGACAGGGGCCTTCGAGCAGTACTTC.

This clone was seen only a few times. The chain employs TRBV5-6 and TRBJ2-1; 9 bases match TRBD1. Trimming cost V 5 bases and J 5 bases; bases outside gene matches: 8. This CDR3 is 15 amino acids long. Germline CDR1 and CDR2: SGHDT and YYEEEE. Here the CDR3 DNA reads TGTGCCAGCAGACCGACAGGGGGACTTAACAATGAGCAGTTCTTC. It is translated as CASRPTGGLNNEQFF.

Worth noting for this clone: Other nucleotide sequences in the sample specify the same CDR3. The CDR3, as DNA: TGTGCCAGCAGGGGAGACAGGGGTGGCAATCAGCCCCAGCATTTT. Residues: CASRGDRGGNQPQHF. The chain joins TRBV2 to TRBJ1-5; 8 positions agree with TRBD1. V dropped 6 bases and J dropped 2; count of bases not matched to a gene: 6. Germline values: CDR1 SNHLY, CDR2 FYNNEI. The CDR3 runs 15 residues.

The V and J genes are TRBV9 and TRBJ2-3; D gene unclear. CDR1 is SGDLS, CDR2 YYNGEE, per germline. This CDR3 region has 15 residues. V lost 2 bases to trimming and J lost 4 bases, with 14 bases between them. This CDR3 is CASSVSGVGSDTQYF. DNA of the CDR3: TGTGCCAGCAGCGTTTCTGGGGTTGGGTCAGATACGCAGTATTTT.

Concerning this clone itself: This specimen includes other DNA sequences encoding the same CDR3. The chain uses TRBV5-1 and TRBJ1-5; D is possibly TRBD1 (6 bases). The V end was cut by 4 bases, the J end by 0 bases, with 11 bases between. This CDR3 has 15 residues. The V gene's germline CDR1 is SGHRS and CDR2 YFSETQ. CDR3 DNA: TGCGCCAGCAGCCTAACAGGGAGTAGCAATCAGCCCCAGCATTTT. Translated, it gives CASSLTGSSNQPQHF.

This chain links TRBV7-8 with TRBJ1-1, with 7 positions matching TRBD1. Per the germline V gene, CDR1 is SGHVS and CDR2 is FQNEAQ. V lost 1 base and J lost 4; bases outside the gene matches: 12. This CDR3 has 17 residues. The CDR3, as DNA: TGTGCCAGCAGCTTAGGGTTAGGGGGCGTAGGCGGCACTGAAGCTTTCTTT. It encodes CASSLGLGGVGGTEAFF.